Listed here is a single T cell receptor beta chain. Its antigen is still unknown. This entry belongs to a study of shared clonotypes between healthy human individuals. Study-level background: Researchers assigned three CD4 naive, three CD4 memory, two CD8 naive and one CD8 memory plate to each donor. Findings and limits, study-wide: Relative to clonotypes present in all four donors, those not shared had lower generation probabilities.

Every contributor of samples was a Caucasian grown-up residing in Nashville, Tennessee. Trimming took off 4 bases at V and 4 bases at J, with 11 bases between the two ends. This CDR3 is built from 14 residues. CDR1 and CDR2 (germline): SGHNT, YYREEE (reference sequence). Data came from immunoSEQ multiplex PCR; TCRdb stores just in-frame clones and leaves some out. Among 550,000 to 800,000 clones listed, roughly 70% were seen once. What was sequenced was memory CD4+ T cells sorted from blood. The sample's subset: CD45RA-negative fraction. V is TRBV5-4 and J is TRBJ2-2, with D maybe TRBD1 (5 bases). This clonotype was obtained from a woman aged 25 to 39 in good health. CDR3 in amino acids: CASSNQGFTGELFF. CDR3 DNA sequence: TGTGCCAGCAGCAACCAGGGATTCACCGGGGAGCTGTTTTTT.